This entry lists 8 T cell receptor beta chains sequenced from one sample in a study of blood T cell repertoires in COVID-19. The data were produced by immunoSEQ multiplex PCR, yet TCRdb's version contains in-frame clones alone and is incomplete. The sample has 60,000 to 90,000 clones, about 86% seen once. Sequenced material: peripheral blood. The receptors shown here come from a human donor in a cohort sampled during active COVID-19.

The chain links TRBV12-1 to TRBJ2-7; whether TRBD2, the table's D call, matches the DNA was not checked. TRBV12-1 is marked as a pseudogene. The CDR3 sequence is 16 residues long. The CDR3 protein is CASSFGLAGGNYEQYF. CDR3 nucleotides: TGTGCCAGCAGCTTTGGACTAGCGGGAGGGAATTACGAGCAGTACTTC.

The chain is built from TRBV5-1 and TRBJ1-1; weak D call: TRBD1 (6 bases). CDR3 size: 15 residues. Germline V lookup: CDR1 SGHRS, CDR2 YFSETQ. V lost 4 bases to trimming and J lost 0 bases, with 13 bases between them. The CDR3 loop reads CASSPVGQMNTEAFF. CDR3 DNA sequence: TGCGCCAGCAGCCCAGTAGGACAGATGAACACTGAAGCTTTCTTT.

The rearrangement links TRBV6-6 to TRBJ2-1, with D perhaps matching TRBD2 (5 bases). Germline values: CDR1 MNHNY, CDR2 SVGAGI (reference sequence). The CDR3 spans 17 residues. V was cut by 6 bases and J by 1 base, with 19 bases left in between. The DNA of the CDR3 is TGTGCCAGCAGCCGAGGTGGCGGGTTTGGATCCTACAATGAGCAGTTCTTC. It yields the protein CASSRGGGFGSYNEQFF.

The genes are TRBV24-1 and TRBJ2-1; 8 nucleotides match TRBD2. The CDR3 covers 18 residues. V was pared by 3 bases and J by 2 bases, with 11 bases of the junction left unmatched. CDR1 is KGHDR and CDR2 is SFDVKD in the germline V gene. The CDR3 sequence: CATSDEGWRGAPYNEQFF. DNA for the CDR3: TGTGCCACCAGTGATGAGGGGTGGCGGGGGGCGCCCTACAATGAGCAGTTCTTC.

The CDR3 coding sequence is TGTGCCAGCGCCCTCCTCCTCCGGGACAGGGGGCGGGCTACGCAGTATTTT. Translating it yields CASALLLRDRGRATQYF. The V and J genes are TRBV7-9 and TRBJ2-3, with TRBD1 matching over 12 bases. Trimming took 8 bases from V and 8 from J; bases not matched to a gene: 17. Germline assignment: CDR1 SEHNR and CDR2 FQNEAQ (reference sequence). This CDR3 is 17 amino acids long.

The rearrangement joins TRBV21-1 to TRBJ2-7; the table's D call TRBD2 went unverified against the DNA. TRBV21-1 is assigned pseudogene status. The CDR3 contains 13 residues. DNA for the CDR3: TGTGCCAGCAGGAGGCCCCTAGCCTACGAGCAGTACTTC. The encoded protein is CASRRPLAYEQYF.

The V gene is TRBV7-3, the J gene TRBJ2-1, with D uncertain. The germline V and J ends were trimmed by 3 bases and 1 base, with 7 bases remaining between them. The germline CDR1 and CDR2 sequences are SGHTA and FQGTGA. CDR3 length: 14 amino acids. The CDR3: CASSFSPSYNEQFF. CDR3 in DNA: TGTGCCAGCAGCTTTTCTCCGTCCTACAATGAGCAGTTCTTC.

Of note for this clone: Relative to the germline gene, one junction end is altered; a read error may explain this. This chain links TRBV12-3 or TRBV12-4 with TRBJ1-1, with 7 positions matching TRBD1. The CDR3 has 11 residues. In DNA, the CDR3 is TGTGCCAGCAGCTACACAGGGGCCCAGGTCTTT. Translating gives CASSYTGAQVF.